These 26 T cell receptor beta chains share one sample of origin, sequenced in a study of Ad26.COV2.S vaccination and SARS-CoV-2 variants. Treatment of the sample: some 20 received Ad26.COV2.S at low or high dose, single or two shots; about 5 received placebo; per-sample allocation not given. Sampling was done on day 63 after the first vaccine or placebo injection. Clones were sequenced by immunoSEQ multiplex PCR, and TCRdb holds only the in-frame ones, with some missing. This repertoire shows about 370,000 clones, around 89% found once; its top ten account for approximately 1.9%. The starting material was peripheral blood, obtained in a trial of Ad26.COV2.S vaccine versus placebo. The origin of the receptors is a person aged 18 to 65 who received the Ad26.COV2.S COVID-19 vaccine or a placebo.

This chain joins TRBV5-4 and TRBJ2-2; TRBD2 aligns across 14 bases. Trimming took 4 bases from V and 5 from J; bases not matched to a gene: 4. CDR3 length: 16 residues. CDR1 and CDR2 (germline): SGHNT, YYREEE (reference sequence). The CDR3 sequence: CASSPGTSGSTGELFF. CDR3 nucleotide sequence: TGTGCCAGCAGCCCCGGGACTAGCGGGAGTACCGGGGAGCTGTTTTTT.

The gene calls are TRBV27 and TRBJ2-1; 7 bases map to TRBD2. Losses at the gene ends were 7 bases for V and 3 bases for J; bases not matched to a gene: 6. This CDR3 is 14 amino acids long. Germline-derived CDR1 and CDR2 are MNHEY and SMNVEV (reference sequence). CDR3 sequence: CASTTGTNYNEQFF. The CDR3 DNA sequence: TGTGCCAGCACAACCGGGACTAACTACAATGAGCAGTTCTTC.

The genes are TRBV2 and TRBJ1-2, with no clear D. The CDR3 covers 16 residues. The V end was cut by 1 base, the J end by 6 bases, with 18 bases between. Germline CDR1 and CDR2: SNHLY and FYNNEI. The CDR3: CASSEVRVLRVDGYTF. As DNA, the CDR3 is TGTGCCAGCAGTGAAGTACGGGTTCTTCGGGTCGATGGCTACACCTTC.

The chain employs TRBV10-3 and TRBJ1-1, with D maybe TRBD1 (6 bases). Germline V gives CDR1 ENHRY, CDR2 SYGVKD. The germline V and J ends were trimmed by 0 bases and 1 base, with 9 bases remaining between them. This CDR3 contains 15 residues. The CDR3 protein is CAISESRTENTEAFF. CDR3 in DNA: TGTGCCATCAGTGAGTCACGGACAGAGAACACTGAAGCTTTCTTT.

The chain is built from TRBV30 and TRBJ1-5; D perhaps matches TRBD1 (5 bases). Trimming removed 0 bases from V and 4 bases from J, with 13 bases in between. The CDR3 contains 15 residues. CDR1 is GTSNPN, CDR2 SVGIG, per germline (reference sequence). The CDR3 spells CAWSVRAGPNQPQHF. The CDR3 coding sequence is TGTGCCTGGAGTGTAAGGGCAGGGCCAAATCAGCCCCAGCATTTT.

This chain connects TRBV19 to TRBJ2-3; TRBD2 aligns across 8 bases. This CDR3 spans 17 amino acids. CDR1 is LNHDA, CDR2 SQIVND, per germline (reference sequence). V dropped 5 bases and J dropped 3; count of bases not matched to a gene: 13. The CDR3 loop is CASSAGSGGRRTDTQYF. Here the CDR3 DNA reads TGTGCCAGTAGTGCCGGATCGGGGGGGAGAAGGACAGATACGCAGTATTTT.

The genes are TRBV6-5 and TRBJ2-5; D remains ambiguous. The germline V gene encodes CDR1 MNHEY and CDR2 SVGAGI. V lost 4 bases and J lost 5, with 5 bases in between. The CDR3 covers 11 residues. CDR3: CASSFLETQYF. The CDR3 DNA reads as TGTGCCAGCAGTTTTCTGGAGACCCAGTACTTC.

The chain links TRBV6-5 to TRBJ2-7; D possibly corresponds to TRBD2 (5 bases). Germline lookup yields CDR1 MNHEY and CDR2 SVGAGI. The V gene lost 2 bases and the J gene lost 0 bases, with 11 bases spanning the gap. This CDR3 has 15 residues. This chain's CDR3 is CASSYSGFSSYEQYF. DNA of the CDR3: TGTGCCAGCAGTTACAGCGGATTTAGCTCCTACGAGCAGTACTTC.

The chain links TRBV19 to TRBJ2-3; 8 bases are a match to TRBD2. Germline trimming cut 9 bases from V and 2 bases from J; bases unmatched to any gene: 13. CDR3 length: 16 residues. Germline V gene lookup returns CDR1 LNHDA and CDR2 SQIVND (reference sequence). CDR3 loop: CASSPGTSPSTDTQYF. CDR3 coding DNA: TGTGCCAGCTCGCCTGGGACTAGTCCCTCCACAGATACGCAGTATTTT.

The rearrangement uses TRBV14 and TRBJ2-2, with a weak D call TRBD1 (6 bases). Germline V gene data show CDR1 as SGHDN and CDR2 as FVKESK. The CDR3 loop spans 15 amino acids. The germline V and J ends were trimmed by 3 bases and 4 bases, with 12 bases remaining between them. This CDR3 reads CASSQNRVSTGELFF. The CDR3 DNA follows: TGTGCCAGCAGCCAGAACAGGGTGTCCACCGGGGAGCTGTTTTTT.

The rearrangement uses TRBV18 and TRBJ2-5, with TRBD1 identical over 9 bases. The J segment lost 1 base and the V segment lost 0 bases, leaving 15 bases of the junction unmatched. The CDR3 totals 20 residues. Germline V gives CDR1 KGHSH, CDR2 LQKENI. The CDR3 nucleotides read TGTGCCAGCTCACCACCTGCACAGGGGGCCCTGCTCTCGCCCCAAGAGACCCAGTACTTC. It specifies CASSPPAQGALLSPQETQYF.

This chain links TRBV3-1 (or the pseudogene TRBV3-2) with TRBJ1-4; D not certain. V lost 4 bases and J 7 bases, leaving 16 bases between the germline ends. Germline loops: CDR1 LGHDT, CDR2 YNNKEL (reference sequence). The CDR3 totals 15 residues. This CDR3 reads CASSPRGSGFEKLFF. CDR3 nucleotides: TGTGCCAGCAGCCCCCGTGGCTCAGGATTTGAAAAACTGTTTTTT.

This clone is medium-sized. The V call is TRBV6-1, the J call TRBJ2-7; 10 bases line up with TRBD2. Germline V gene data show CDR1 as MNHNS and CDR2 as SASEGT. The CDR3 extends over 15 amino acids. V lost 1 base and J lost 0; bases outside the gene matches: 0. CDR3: CASSEGLAGSYEQYF. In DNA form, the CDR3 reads TGTGCCAGCAGTGAAGGACTAGCGGGCTCCTACGAGCAGTACTTC.

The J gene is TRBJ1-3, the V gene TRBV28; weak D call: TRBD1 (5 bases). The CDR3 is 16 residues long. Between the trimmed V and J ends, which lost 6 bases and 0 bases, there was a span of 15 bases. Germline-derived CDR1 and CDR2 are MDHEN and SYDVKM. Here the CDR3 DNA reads TGTGCCAGCAGCTCGCCCGGGACCGGCTCTGGAAACACCATATATTTT. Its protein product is CASSSPGTGSGNTIYF. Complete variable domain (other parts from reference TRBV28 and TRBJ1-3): DVKVTQSSRYLVKRTGEKVFLECVQDMDHENMFWYRQDPGLGLRLIYFSYDVKMKEKGDIPEGYSVSREKKERFSLILESASTNQTSMYLCASSSPGTGSGNTIYFGEGSWLTVV.

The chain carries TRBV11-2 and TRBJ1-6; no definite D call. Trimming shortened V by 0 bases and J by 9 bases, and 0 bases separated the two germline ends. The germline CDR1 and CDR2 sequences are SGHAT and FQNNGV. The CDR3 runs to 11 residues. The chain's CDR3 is CASSLDSPLHF. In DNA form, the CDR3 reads TGTGCCAGCAGCTTAGATTCACCCCTCCACTTT. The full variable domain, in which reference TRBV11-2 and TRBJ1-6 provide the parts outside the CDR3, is EAGVAQSPRYKIIEKRQSVAFWCNPISGHATLYWYQQILGQGPKLLIQFQNNGVVDDSQLPKDRFSAERLKGVDSTLKIQPAKLEDSAVYLCASSLDSPLHFGNGTRLTVT.

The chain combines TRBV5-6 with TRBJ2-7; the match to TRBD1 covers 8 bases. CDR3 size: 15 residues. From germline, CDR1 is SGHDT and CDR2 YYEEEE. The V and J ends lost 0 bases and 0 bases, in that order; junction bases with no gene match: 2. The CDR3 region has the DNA TGTGCCAGCAGCTTGGGGACAGGGTTCTCCTACGAGCAGTACTTC. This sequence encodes CASSLGTGFSYEQYF. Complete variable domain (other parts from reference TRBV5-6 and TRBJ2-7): DAGVTQSPTHLIKTRGQQVTLRCSPKSGHDTVSWYQQALGQGPQFIFQYYEEEERQRGNFPDRFSGHQFPNYSSELNVNALLLGDSALYLCASSLGTGFSYEQYFGPGTRLTVT.

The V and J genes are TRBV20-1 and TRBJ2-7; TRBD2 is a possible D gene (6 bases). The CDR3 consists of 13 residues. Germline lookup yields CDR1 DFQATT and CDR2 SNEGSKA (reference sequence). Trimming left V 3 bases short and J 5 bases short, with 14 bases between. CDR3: CSASSAGKNEQYF. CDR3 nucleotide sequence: TGCAGTGCTAGTTCTGCGGGAAAGAACGAGCAGTACTTC.

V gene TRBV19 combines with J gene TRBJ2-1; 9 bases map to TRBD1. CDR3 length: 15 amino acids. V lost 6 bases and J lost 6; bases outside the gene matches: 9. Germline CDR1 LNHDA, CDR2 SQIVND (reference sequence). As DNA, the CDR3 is TGTGCCAGTAGGGCTCCCGGGACAGGGACCAATGAGCAGTTCTTC. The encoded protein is CASRAPGTGTNEQFF.

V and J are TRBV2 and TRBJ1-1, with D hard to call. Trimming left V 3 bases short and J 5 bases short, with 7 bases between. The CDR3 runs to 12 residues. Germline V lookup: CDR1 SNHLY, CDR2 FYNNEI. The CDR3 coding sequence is TGTGCCAGCAGTGATACAGCAACTGAAGCTTTCTTT. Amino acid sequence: CASSDTATEAFF.

This chain's CDR3 is CASSIRSTQETQYF. CDR3 DNA: TGTGCCAGCAGTATCCGGAGCACACAAGAGACCCAGTACTTC. The chain couples TRBV27 to TRBJ2-5, with unresolved D. This CDR3 contains 14 residues. V gave up 5 bases and J gave up 2 bases, with 12 bases separating them. Germline assignment: CDR1 MNHEY and CDR2 SMNVEV (reference sequence).

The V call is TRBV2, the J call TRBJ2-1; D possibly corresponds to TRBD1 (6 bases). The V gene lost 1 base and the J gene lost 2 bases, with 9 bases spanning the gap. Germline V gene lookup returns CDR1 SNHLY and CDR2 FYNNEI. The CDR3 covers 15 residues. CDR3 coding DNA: TGTGCCAGCAGTGAAGACAGGGATGCCTACAATGAGCAGTTCTTC. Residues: CASSEDRDAYNEQFF.

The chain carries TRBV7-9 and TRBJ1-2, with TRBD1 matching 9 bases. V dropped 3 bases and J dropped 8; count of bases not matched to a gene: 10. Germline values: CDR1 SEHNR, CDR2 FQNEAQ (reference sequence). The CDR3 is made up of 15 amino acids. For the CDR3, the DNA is TGTGCCAGCAGCTTGCTCGGGACAGGGAGAGGCGGCTACACCTTC. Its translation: CASSLLGTGRGGYTF.

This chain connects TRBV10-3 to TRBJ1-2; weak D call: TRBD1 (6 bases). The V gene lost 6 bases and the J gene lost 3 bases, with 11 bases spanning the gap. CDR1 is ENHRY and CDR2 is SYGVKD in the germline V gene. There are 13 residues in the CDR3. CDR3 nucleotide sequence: TGTGCCATCAGCCGAGGGGGGGACTATGGCTACACCTTC. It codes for CAISRGGDYGYTF.

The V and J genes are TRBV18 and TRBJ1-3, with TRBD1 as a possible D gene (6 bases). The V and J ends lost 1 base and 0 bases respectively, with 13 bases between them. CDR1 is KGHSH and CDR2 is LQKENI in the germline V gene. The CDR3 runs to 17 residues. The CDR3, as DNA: TGTGCCAGCTCACCACTCGGCCGGACAGACTCTGGAAACACCATATATTTT. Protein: CASSPLGRTDSGNTIYF.

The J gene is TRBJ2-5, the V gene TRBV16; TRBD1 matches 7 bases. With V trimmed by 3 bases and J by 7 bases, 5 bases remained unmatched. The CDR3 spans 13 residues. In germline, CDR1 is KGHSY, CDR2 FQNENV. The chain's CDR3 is CASSHDRDGTQYF. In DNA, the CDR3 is TGTGCCAGCAGCCACGACAGGGATGGGACCCAGTACTTC. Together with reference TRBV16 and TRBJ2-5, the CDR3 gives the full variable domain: GEEVAQTPKHLVRGEGQKAKLYCAPIKGHSYVFWYQQVLKNEFKFLISFQNENVFDETGMPKERFSAKCLPNSPCSLEIQATKLEDSAVYFCASSHDRDGTQYFGPGTRLLVL.

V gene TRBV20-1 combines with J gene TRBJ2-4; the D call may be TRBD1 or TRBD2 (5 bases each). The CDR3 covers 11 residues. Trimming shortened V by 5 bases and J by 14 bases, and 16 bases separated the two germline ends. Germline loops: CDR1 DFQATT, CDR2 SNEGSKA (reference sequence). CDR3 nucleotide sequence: TGCAGTGCTGGGGACGTAGTCGGGGAGTACTTC. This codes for CSAGDVVGEYF.